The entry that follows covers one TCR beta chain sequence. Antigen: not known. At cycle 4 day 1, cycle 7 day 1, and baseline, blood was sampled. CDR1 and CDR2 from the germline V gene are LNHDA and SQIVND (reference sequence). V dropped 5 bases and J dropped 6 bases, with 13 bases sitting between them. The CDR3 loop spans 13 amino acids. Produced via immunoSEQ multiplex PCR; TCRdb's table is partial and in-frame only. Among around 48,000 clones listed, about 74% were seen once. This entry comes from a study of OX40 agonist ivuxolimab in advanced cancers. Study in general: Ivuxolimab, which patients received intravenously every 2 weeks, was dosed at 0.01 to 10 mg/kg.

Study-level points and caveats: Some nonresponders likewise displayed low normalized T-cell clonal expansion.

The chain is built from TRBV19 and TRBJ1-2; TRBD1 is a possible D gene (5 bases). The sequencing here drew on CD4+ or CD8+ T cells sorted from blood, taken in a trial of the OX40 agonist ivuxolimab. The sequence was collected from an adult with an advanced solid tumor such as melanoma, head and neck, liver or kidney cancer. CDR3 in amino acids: CASSAQGRDGYTF. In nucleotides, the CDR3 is TGTGCCAGTAGTGCCCAGGGTAGGGATGGCTACACCTTC. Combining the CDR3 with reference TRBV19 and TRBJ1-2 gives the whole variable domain DGGITQSPKYLFRKEGQNVTLSCEQNLNHDAMYWYRQDPGQGLRLIYYSQIVNDFQKGDIAEGYSVSREKKESFPLTVTSAQKNPTAFYLCASSAQGRDGYTFGSGTRLTVV.